These T cell receptor beta chains were read from a single sample in a study of early stage breast cancer tumors. Sequencing used immunoSEQ multiplex PCR; TCRdb keeps in-frame clones, though not all of them. This sample has tens of thousands of clones, with roughly 50% found just once. Sequenced input: breast tumor tissue. The receptors shown here come from a person aged 50-59 years with breast cancer. Each CDR3 is given with its conserved first and last residue. Fields, in order: CDR3 protein, CDR3 DNA, clone size, J gene, D gene, V gene. A D gene is named only where the DNA matches it firmly. Rows give clone size only sometimes, using once, few, many, or a class for an expanded clone.

CASSPPNRPSEAFF	TGTGCCAGCTCACCACCCAACCGGCCTTCTGAAGCTTTCTTT	few	TRBJ1-1	.	TRBV18
CASSSPGLLNGELFF	TGCGCCAGCAGCTCGCCGGGACTACTGAACGGGGAGCTGTTTTTT	.	TRBJ2-2	TRBD2	TRBV5-1
CASSLAGGPYNEQFF	TGTGCCAGCAGCCTAGCGGGAGGGCCGTACAATGAGCAGTTCTTC	.	TRBJ2-1	TRBD2	TRBV2
CASSQGGPGLAGGPWETQYF	TGCGCCAGCAGCCAAGGAGGGCCCGGATTAGCGGGAGGGCCATGGGAGACCCAGTACTTC	.	TRBJ2-5	TRBD2	TRBV4-1
CASSRPGHFNGYTF	TGTGCCAGCAGCCGACCGGGACATTTCAATGGCTACACCTTC	few	TRBJ1-2	.	TRBV7-8
CASSLVWGWETQYF	TGTGCCAGCAGCTTAGTCTGGGGATGGGAGACCCAGTACTTC	.	TRBJ2-5	.	TRBV7-2
CASSLAGGGPTYNEQFF	TGTGCCAGTAGTCTAGCCGGTGGCGGGCCCACCTACAATGAGCAGTTCTTC	.	TRBJ2-1	.	TRBV19
CASSLSRRDTEAFF	TGCGCCAGCAGCTTGAGCCGCCGGGACACTGAAGCTTTCTTT	once	TRBJ1-1	.	TRBV5-1
CASSYGGTNEKLFF	TGTGCCAGCAGTTACGGGGGTACTAATGAAAAACTGTTTTTT	few	TRBJ1-4	.	TRBV6-5
CASTQTGNTGELFF	TGTGCCAGCACCCAGACAGGGAACACCGGGGAGCTGTTTTTT	few	TRBJ2-2	.	TRBV18
CASTIGESYNEQFF	TGTGCCAGCACCATAGGGGAGAGCTACAATGAGCAGTTCTTC	.	TRBJ2-1	.	TRBV2
CASSIRGGGQPQHF	TGTGCCAGTAGTATTCGGGGGGGCGGGCAGCCCCAGCATTTT	.	TRBJ1-5	.	TRBV19
CASSLGGSNTEAFF	TGTGCCAGCAGCTTAGGGGGTTCGAACACTGAAGCTTTCTTT	.	TRBJ1-1	.	TRBV7-3